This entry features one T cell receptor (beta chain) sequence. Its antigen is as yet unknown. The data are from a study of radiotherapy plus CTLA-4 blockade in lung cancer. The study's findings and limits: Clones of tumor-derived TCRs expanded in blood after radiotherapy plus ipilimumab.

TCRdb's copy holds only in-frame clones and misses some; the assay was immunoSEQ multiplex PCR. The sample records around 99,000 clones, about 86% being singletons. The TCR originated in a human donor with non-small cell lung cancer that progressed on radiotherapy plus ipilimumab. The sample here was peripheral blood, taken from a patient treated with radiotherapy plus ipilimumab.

The DNA for the CDR3 is TGTGCCAGCAGTCAACTAGGGGGCGCGGATACGCAGTATTTT. The encoded protein is CASSQLGGADTQYF. This chain uses TRBV27 with TRBJ2-3; 7 bases match TRBD1. The CDR3 has 14 amino acids. V shed 5 bases, J shed 6 bases, and the junction held 8 bases outside the gene matches. Germline CDR1 MNHEY, CDR2 SMNVEV (reference sequence).